This TCR beta chain derives from a study of naive and memory T cell subsets. CMV status came from CD4+ IFNgamma after overnight CMV lysate stimulation. Two oligonucleotides, mixed equimolar, formed the beta constant-region primer covering TRBC1 and TRBC2. Four rounds of PCR amplified the ligated cDNA using nested alpha and beta constant-region primers plus SP2. TCRdb re-derived calls from the UMI-ligation and nested PCR reads in MiXCR, one entry per CDR3 protein. The data hold about 140,000 distinct CDR3 sequences, with about 20% observed a single time. The V and J ends lost 5 bases and 4 bases respectively, with 3 bases between them. Germline assignment: CDR1 MDHEN and CDR2 SYDVKM. The CDR3 length is 11 residues. This clonotype was seen more than once but under ten times. Its antigen remains unidentified. Study findings and constraints: Over 85% of naive TCR sequences appeared only once, unlike memory subsets. Especially in CD8 cells, naive repertoires contained a few larger clonotypes, possibly CD45RA-re-expressing memory cells. Diversity fell and Gini index rose from naive through CM, EM, EMRA.

This clonotype was obtained from a human donor in good health. The specimen sequenced was naive CD8+ T cells from blood. This rearrangement joins TRBV28 to TRBJ1-5; D unclear. The chain's CDR3 is CASSENQPQHF. Here the CDR3 DNA reads TGTGCCAGCAGTGAGAATCAGCCCCAGCATTTT.